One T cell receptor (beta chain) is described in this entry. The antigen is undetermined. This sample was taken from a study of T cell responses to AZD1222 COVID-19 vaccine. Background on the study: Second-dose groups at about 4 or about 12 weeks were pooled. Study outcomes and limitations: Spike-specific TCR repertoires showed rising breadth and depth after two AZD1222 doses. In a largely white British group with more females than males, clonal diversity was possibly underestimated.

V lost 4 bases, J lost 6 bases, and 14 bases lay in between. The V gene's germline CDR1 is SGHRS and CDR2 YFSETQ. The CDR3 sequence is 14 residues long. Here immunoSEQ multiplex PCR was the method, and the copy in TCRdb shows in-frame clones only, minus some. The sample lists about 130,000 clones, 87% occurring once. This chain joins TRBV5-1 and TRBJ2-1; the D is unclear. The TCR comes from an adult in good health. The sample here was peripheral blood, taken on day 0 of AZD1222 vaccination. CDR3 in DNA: TGCGCCAGCAGCCATGACTGGACCCCCAATGAGCAGTTCTTC. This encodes CASSHDWTPNEQFF.